Each of the 7 T cell receptor beta chains below was sequenced from the same sample in a study of blood T cell repertoires in COVID-19 (TCRdb year 2020). The library relied on the immunoSEQ multiplex PCR assay. Imported from immuneACCESS, the table was reduced by TCRdb to in-frame sequences with V and J called. These copies leave out some clones; in studies compared against another copy, an unresolved V gene accounts for under half, and the cause of the remainder is not known. The sample table lists over 140,000 clones, 84% of them with a count of one. The ten largest clonotypes hold less than 4% of the sample. The source material was peripheral blood. The origin of the receptors is a woman aged 55-70 years with acute or convalescent COVID-19.

Comments on this clone: The junction and the germline gene differ at one end; a read error may be behind it. The chain employs TRBV4-2 and TRBJ2-1, with a possible D match to TRBD2 (5 bases). Germline V gives CDR1 LGHNA, CDR2 YNFKEQ. The CDR3 contains 15 residues. The CDR3 region is CASSQDLPAAAGGIF. CDR3 sequence (DNA): TGTGCCAGCAGCCAAGATCTCCCAGCGGCAGCCGGCGGAATCTTC.

This clone turned up a few times. The chain uses TRBV5-6 and TRBJ2-5; D is ambiguous. V was pared by 5 bases and J by 4 bases, with 12 bases between. The CDR3 covers 13 residues. Germline-derived CDR1 and CDR2 are SGHDT and YYEEEE. CDR3 residues: CASRPGFGETQYF. The CDR3 nucleotides read TGTGCCAGCAGACCGGGTTTTGGAGAGACCCAGTACTTC.

V usage is TRBV7-4 and J usage is TRBJ1-6; TRBD1 aligns across 7 bases. From germline, CDR1 is SGHVT and CDR2 SQSDAQ. The ends lost 5 bases at V and 5 bases at J; junction bases unmatched: 18. CDR3 length: 19 amino acids. The CDR3 loop reads CASSPRGGITGADNSPLHF. The CDR3 DNA reads as TGTGCCAGCAGCCCCCGTGGGGGTATAACAGGGGCGGATAATTCACCCCTCCACTTT.

The chain joins TRBV5-1 to TRBJ1-6, with TRBD1 matching over 9 bases. V gave up 0 bases and J gave up 9 bases; unmatched junction bases: 4. Germline V CDR1 and CDR2: SGHRS, YFSETQ. This CDR3 spans 15 amino acids. CDR3 sequence reads: CASSLDRGRGSPLHF. The CDR3 DNA sequence: TGCGCCAGCAGCTTGGACAGGGGGCGCGGTTCACCCCTCCACTTT.

The chain has TRBV6-1 and TRBJ2-5; D might be TRBD1 (5 bases). Germline-derived CDR1 and CDR2 are MNHNS and SASEGT. The V end lost 3 bases, the J end lost 4 bases, and 12 bases lay between the germline ends. The CDR3 consists of 14 residues. The CDR3 loop is CASSEIRAGETQYF. In DNA form, the CDR3 reads TGTGCCAGCAGTGAGATCAGGGCTGGAGAGACCCAGTACTTC.

This clone has only a few counts. The chain joins TRBV18 to TRBJ1-5, with D uncertain. Germline V CDR1 and CDR2: KGHSH, LQKENI. CDR3 length equals 15 residues. Trimming removed 5 bases from V and 5 bases from J, with 16 bases in between. The CDR3 region is CASSSGLPSDQPQHF. The CDR3 bases are TGTGCCAGCTCATCAGGACTTCCCTCGGATCAGCCCCAGCATTTT.

The chain has TRBV25-1 and TRBJ2-7; D gene ambiguous. The length of the CDR3 is 13 residues. V was cut by 7 bases and J by 5 bases, with 15 bases left in between. Per germline, CDR1 MGHDK and CDR2 SYGVNS. The CDR3 spells CASTPRRSHEQYF. CDR3 sequence (DNA): TGTGCCAGCACCCCACGTAGGAGCCACGAGCAGTACTTC.